The 2 T cell receptor beta chains presented below share a single source sample, sequenced in a study of CD8+CD57+ T cells in acquired aplastic anemia. The TCR beta profiling, which covered VDJ combination and CDR3 sequence, was carried out using genomic DNA as the template. TCRdb analysed the reads with MiXCR anew, one entry per CDR3 protein. The sample holds around 130,000 distinct CDR3 sequences, about 46% seen once. Source material: sorted CD4+, CD8+, or CD8+CD57+ T cells (not recorded which) from PBMCs. The receptor source for this set is a human donor in good health, serving as a control.

The chain links TRBV7-3 to TRBJ1-1; D ambiguous. V shed 2 bases and J shed 4 bases, with 8 bases lying between them. The germline CDR1 and CDR2 sequences are SGHTA and FQGTGA. The CDR3 is 13 residues long. CDR3 residues: CASSLGWGTEAFF. The DNA for the CDR3 is TGTGCCAGCAGCTTAGGATGGGGCACTGAAGCTTTCTTT.

The rearrangement joins TRBV5-5 to TRBJ1-6, with D uncertain. CDR1 SGHKS and CDR2 YYEKEE come from the germline V gene (reference sequence). Trimming took 2 bases from V and 7 from J, leaving 7 bases between them. The CDR3 is 13 residues long. CDR3 sequence: CASSLDFNSPLHF. CDR3 DNA: TGTGCCAGCAGCTTAGATTTCAATTCACCCCTCCACTTT.